The clone carrying this T cell receptor beta chain was detected many times. Antigen: not known. The record originates from a study of T cells in Graves' hyperthyroidism and ophthalmopathy. Across the study: Specimen type is peripheral blood, collected at initial diagnosis prior to any treatment.

Study observations and caveats: Most clonotypes expanded in the thyroid (above 0.001) were also present in blood.

Between the trimmed V and J ends, which lost 0 bases and 0 bases, there was a span of 11 bases. The CDR3 runs 16 residues. The germline gives CDR1 SNHLY, CDR2 FYNNEI. TCR beta CDR3 sequences were amplified from RNA transcripts. HTBI primers were used for first-round RT-PCR of the TCR CDR3. TCRdb reprocessed the multiplex PCR reads with MiXCR, giving one entry per CDR3 protein. The table lists about half a million distinct CDR3 sequences, 22% of them singletons. This chain connects TRBV2 to TRBJ1-2, with D hard to call. Sequenced sample: blood. This receptor was obtained from a woman in her seventies with Graves' ophthalmopathy. The CDR3 DNA is TGTGCCAGCAGTGAAGCGCGGAGGACGGCTAACTATGGCTACACCTTC. Encoded protein: CASSEARRTANYGYTF.